Listed below are T cell receptor beta chains from one sample, sequenced in a study of T-cell memory formation after mild COVID-19. MiXCR, run by TCRdb on the 5' RACE reads, gives a single entry per CDR3 protein. The sample contains 340,000 or so distinct CDR3 sequences, about an eighth of which appear only once. Sequenced material: PBMCs or a T cell subset sorted from them (not recorded which). Every receptor here comes from a man between 18 and 35 years old who had mild COVID-19 (a few samples of this study predate the infection). Cell type and time point are not known. CDR3s include the opening cysteine and the closing phenylalanine or tryptophan. The D gene is left open where the match is weak. Clone size appears in some rows only: once, few, many, or a class for an expanded clone.

NA,TRBV5-1,TRBJ2-1,TRBD2,CASSDTGTSGAGGNEQFF,TGCGCCAGCAGCGATACCGGGACTAGCGGGGCCGGAGGGAATGAGCAGTTCTTC
few,TRBV5-1,TRBJ2-7,TRBD2,CASSTGLAGGLPHEQYF,TGCGCCAGCAGCACCGGACTAGCGGGGGGGCTTCCCCACGAGCAGTACTTC
NA,TRBV12-5,TRBJ2-1,TRBD2,CASGKRGPSYNEQFF,TGTGCTAGTGGTAAGCGGGGGCCGTCCTACAATGAGCAGTTCTTC
few,TRBV2,TRBJ2-7,NA,CASRNRDPSKDF,TGTGCCAGCAGGAACCGGGACCCCTCAAAGGACTTC
many,TRBV5-1,TRBJ2-2,TRBD1,CASSLGQGVTGELFF,TGCGCCAGCAGCTTGGGACAGGGGGTCACCGGGGAGCTGTTTTTT
NA,TRBV6-2/TRBV6-3,TRBJ2-7,NA,CASRRQYYEQYF,TGTGCCAGCAGACGACAGTACTACGAGCAGTACTTC
NA,TRBV7-9,TRBJ2-5,NA,CASSLDGSETQYF,TGTGCCAGCAGCTTAGATGGATCGGAGACCCAGTACTTC
few,TRBV20-1,TRBJ2-3,NA,CSAMLQDTQYF,TGCAGTGCTATGCTTCAGGATACGCAGTATTTT
NA,TRBV6-2/TRBV6-3,TRBJ1-5,NA,CASSPHGGGSNQPQHF,TGTGCCAGCAGTCCCCACGGGGGTGGTAGCAATCAGCCCCAGCATTTT
few,TRBV3-1,TRBJ2-3,TRBD2,CASSQRTSGGGTQYF,TGTGCCAGCAGCCAACGGACTAGCGGGGGCGGTACGCAGTATTTT
few,TRBV20-1,TRBJ2-3,NA,CSASGGPGRTDTQYF,TGCAGTGCTAGCGGGGGCCCTGGTCGCACAGATACGCAGTATTTT
few,TRBV4-3,TRBJ2-7,NA,CASSQERAVQYF,TGCGCCAGCAGCCAAGAAAGGGCGGTGCAGTACTTC
few,TRBV29-1,TRBJ2-3,NA,CSVLISGASRYF,TGCAGCGTCCTAATTTCAGGGGCAAGTAGGTATTTT
NA,TRBV7-9,TRBJ2-5,NA,CASSLWQATQYF,TGTGCCAGCAGCTTATGGCAGGCGACCCAGTACTTC
few,TRBV7-3,TRBJ2-2,TRBD2,CASSSPGLAGGTGELFF,TGTGCCAGCAGCTCGCCAGGACTAGCGGGGGGCACCGGGGAGCTGTTTTTT
NA,TRBV5-1,TRBJ2-5,NA,CASRGHIQETQYF,TGCGCCAGCAGAGGACACATCCAAGAGACCCAGTACTTC
once,TRBV30,TRBJ1-5,TRBD1,CAWSVQGTEPKHF,TGTGCCTGGAGTGTACAGGGGACGGAGCCCAAGCATTTT